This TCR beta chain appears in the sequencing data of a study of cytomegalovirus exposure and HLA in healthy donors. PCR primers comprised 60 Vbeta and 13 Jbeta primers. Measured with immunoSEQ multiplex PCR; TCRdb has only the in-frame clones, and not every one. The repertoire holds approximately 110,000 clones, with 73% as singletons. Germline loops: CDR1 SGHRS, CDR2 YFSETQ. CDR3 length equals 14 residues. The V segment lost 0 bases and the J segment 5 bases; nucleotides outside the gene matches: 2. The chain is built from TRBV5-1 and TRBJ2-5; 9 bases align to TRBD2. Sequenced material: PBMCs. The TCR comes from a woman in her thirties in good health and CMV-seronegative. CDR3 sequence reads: CASSLASGRETQYF. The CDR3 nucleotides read TGCGCCAGCAGCTTGGCCAGCGGGAGGGAGACCCAGTACTTC.